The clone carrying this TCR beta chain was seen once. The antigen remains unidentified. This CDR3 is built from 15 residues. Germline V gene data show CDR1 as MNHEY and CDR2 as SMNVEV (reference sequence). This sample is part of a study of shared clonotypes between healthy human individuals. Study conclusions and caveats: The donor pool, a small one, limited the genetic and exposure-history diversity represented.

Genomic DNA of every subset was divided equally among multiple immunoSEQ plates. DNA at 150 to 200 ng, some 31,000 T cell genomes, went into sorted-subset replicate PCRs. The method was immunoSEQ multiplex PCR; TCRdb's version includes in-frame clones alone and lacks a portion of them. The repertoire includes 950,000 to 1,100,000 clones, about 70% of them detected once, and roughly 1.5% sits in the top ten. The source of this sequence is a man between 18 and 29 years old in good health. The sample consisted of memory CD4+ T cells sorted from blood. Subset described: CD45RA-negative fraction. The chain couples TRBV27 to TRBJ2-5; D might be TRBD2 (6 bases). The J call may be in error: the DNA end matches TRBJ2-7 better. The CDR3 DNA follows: TGTGCCAGCAGTTTACTTCCCGGGGGTCCTAACGAGCAGTACTTC. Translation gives CASSLLPGGPNEQYF.